This TCR beta chain was captured by sequencing in a study of CD8 T cells in Susac syndrome. The authors sequenced TCR beta from blood CD8+ and CD4+ T cells. Age- and sex-matched healthy donors served as the control group. While CD8+ and CD4+ T cells were isolated negatively, TEMRA cells were enriched by FACS. After extraction with the RNeasy kit, about 0.45 to 1 ug of the RNA was reverse transcribed using random hexamers. immunoSEQ multiplex PCR amplified TCR beta CDR3 across 54 Vbeta, 13 Jbeta. TCRdb re-analysed the immunoSEQ multiplex PCR reads in MiXCR, keeping a single row per CDR3 protein. The sample carries around 170,000 distinct CDR3 sequences, under 95% recorded once. The clonotype was recovered from a human donor in good health. The sample was CD4+ T cells from PBMCs.

CDR3 coding DNA: TGCAGTGCTAGACCGGGTGCAGGGGGCGGCATATCTAGAGGCTACACCTTC. Translation: CSARPGAGGGISRGYTF. This rearrangement joins TRBV20-1 to TRBJ1-2, with 8 bases aligning to TRBD1. The V gene's germline CDR1 is DFQATT and CDR2 SNEGSKA (reference sequence). V shed 2 bases and J 8 bases; nucleotides not matched to a gene: 19. The CDR3 runs to 17 residues.